The sample holds one count of the clone carrying this T cell receptor (beta chain). The target antigen is unknown. Each gene name is a mouse one. The read gets to within 1 residue of the CDR3 end, and the germline J gene fills in the rest. This sample is drawn from a study of tissue T cells after allogeneic stem cell transplantation. Study findings and constraints: The patient cohort was small and clinically heterogeneous, with limited sampling depth. The study did not identify alloreactive or antigen-specific tissue TCRs, and some clones might be persisting host cells. Tissue-detected TCR repertoire was only partly captured by blood and spleen T cells.

As to time point: mouse harvest day 7 after allogeneic transplant. Tail vein injection delivered 10^7 T-cell-depleted bone marrow cells and 10^6 splenic CD5+ T cells. The method was immunoSEQ multiplex PCR; TCRdb's version includes in-frame clones alone and lacks a portion of them. Here the sample spans approximately 7,600 clones, under 55% being singletons. Trimming left V 3 bases short and J 3 bases short, with 8 bases between. The length of the CDR3 is 13 residues. Per germline, CDR1 KGHPV and CDR2 FQNQEV (reference sequence). This sequence originates from a female BALB/c mouse given C57BL/6 T cells with graft-versus-host disease after an allogeneic hematopoietic cell transplant. The chain recombines TRBV26 with TRBJ1-1; D possibly corresponds to TRBD1 (5 bases). The sample was gut tissue. The sequenced part of the CDR3 DNA is TGTGCCAGCAGTCTAAGGGGATACACAGAAGTCTTC. Residues: CASSLRGYTEVF. The complete CDR3 reads CASSLRGYTEVFF.